The clone carrying this TCR beta chain was recorded many times. Its target is unknown. TCRdb fed the 5' RACE reads into MiXCR, producing one record per CDR3 protein. Among around 30,000 distinct CDR3 sequences listed, 5.5% to 7.5% were seen once. This entry is derived from a study of early T cells in non-severe SARS-CoV-2 infection. Overall study context: It was bulk RNA from unsorted whole blood that was sequenced, and the chains were unpaired. Study-level findings and limits: A preference for anti-spike CD8 responses marked VDJdb matching, which missed private and CD4 specificities.

Germline CDR1 and CDR2: SGHAT and FQNNGV. V was shortened by 5 bases and J by 6 bases, with 17 bases between the two germline ends. CDR3 length: 16 residues. The chain is built from TRBV11-2 and TRBJ1-6; D is unresolved. The TCR comes from an adult who was a healthcare worker with PCR-confirmed SARS-CoV-2 infection or an uninfected control (not recorded which). The specimen sequenced was whole blood. CDR3 sequence: CASSARQDGSNSPLHF. CDR3 sequence (DNA): TGTGCCAGCAGCGCCCGCCAGGACGGAAGTAATTCACCCCTCCACTTT.